Each of the 27 T cell receptor beta chains below was sequenced from the same sample in a study of blood T cell repertoires in COVID-19. Method: immunoSEQ multiplex PCR; TCRdb's copy keeps in-frame clones and lacks some. The data show around 310,000 clones, under 90% seen once. Material: PBMCs or T cells enriched from blood (not recorded which). The source of these receptors is a woman in her 30s who had recovered from COVID-19.

This clone was seen only once. The chain combines TRBV24-1 with TRBJ2-3; D might be TRBD2 (6 bases). V dropped 7 bases and J dropped 4 bases, with 20 bases sitting between them. Looked up from germline, CDR1 is KGHDR and CDR2 is SFDVKD. The CDR3 spans 16 residues. CDR3 region: CATSDPDGRGSDTQYF. The CDR3 DNA is TGTGCCACCAGCGATCCTGACGGGAGAGGGTCAGATACGCAGTATTTT.

The gene calls are TRBV4-3 and TRBJ2-3; D call uncertain. The CDR3 covers 15 residues. Germline CDR1 is LGHNA and CDR2 is YSLEER. V was trimmed by 5 bases and J by 0 bases, leaving 12 bases between them. The CDR3 DNA follows: TGCGCCAGCAGCAGAGGCGGATCTAGCACAGATACGCAGTATTTT. It yields the protein CASSRGGSSTDTQYF.

The chain couples TRBV19 to TRBJ1-2; weak D call: TRBD1 (5 bases). The ends were cut back, 6 bases at V and 6 bases at J, with 14 bases in the middle. Germline lookup yields CDR1 LNHDA and CDR2 SQIVND (reference sequence). This CDR3 is built from 13 residues. CDR3 DNA: TGTGCCAGTAGCGGCAGGGATTACGATGGCTACACCTTC. It is translated as CASSGRDYDGYTF.

The rearrangement uses TRBV7-9 and TRBJ2-7; TRBD2 might be the D (5 bases). This CDR3 has 11 residues. Deletions cut 5 bases from V and 4 bases from J, with 6 bases between. CDR1 and CDR2 from the germline V gene are SEHNR and FQNEAQ (reference sequence). As DNA, the CDR3 is TGTGCCAGCAGCGGGGAGTACGAGCAGTACTTC. Translating it yields CASSGEYEQYF. The entire variable domain, with the rest obtained from reference TRBV7-9 and TRBJ2-7, is as follows: DTGVSQNPRHKITKRGQNVTFRCDPISEHNRLYWYRQTLGQGPEFLTYFQNEAQLEKSRLLSDRFSAERPKGSFSTLEIQRTEQGDSAMYLCASSGEYEQYFGPGTRLTVT.

This rearrangement joins TRBV7-2 to TRBJ2-7; 10 bases are shared with TRBD2. Looked up from germline, CDR1 is SGHTA and CDR2 is FQGNSA. CDR3 length: 17 residues. The V and J ends lost 2 bases and 5 bases, in that order; junction bases with no gene match: 12. DNA of the CDR3: TGTGCCAGCAGCTTATTTTTTTCTAGCGGGAGCCCCAACGAGCAGTACTTC. Translation: CASSLFFSSGSPNEQYF.

This sequence joins TRBV2 and TRBJ2-3; 9 nucleotides align to TRBD1. This CDR3 contains 14 residues. The junction had 6 bases not matched to a gene; V was cut back by 6 bases and J by 5 bases. The germline V gene has CDR1 SNHLY and CDR2 FYNNEI. CDR3 bases: TGTGCCAGCAGCGATGGACAGGGGATAGATACGCAGTATTTT. It codes for CASSDGQGIDTQYF.

The CDR3 reads CASSLASNYGYTF. The CDR3 DNA is TGTGCCAGCAGTTTAGCAAGCAACTATGGCTACACCTTC. This sequence joins TRBV27 and TRBJ1-2; the D is unclear. CDR3 length: 13 residues. V was pared by 2 bases and J by 2 bases, with 6 bases between. Germline assignment: CDR1 MNHEY and CDR2 SMNVEV (reference sequence).

The V call is TRBV28, the J call TRBJ1-5, with a weak D call TRBD1 (5 bases). V gave up 7 bases and J gave up 4 bases, with 14 bases separating them. The CDR3 covers 14 residues. Germline V gene sequence: CDR1 MDHEN, CDR2 SYDVKM. The CDR3 DNA follows: TGTGCCAGCATTTGGGGCGGGGGGAATCAGCCCCAGCATTTT. Protein sequence: CASIWGGGNQPQHF.

The rearrangement links TRBV6-2 or TRBV6-3 to TRBJ1-5; perhaps TRBD1 as D (6 bases). The CDR3 is 15 amino acids. Per germline, CDR1 MNHEY and CDR2 SVGEGT. V lost 2 bases, J lost 9 bases, and 17 bases lay in between. This chain's CDR3 is CASSYVRDIYRPQHF. CDR3 DNA sequence: TGTGCCAGCAGTTACGTTCGGGACATCTATCGGCCCCAGCATTTT.

This clone was detected only once. This chain uses TRBV3-1 (or the pseudogene TRBV3-2) with TRBJ2-1; 8 positions match TRBD2. This CDR3 is 12 amino acids long. Germline lookup yields CDR1 LGHDT and CDR2 YNNKEL (reference sequence). Trimming took 4 bases from V and 15 from J; bases not matched to a gene: 8. This CDR3 is CASSRSGAVRFF. In DNA, the CDR3 is TGTGCCAGCAGCCGTAGCGGGGCCGTGCGGTTCTTC.

In its sample, this clone was seen a few times. The chain employs TRBV4-3 and TRBJ1-5, with a tentative D call TRBD1 (6 bases). Trimming removed 0 bases at V and 3 bases at J, with 9 bases between. Germline V CDR1 and CDR2: LGHNA, YSLEER. CDR3 size: 15 residues. The CDR3 is CASSQDRTDNQPQHF. DNA for the CDR3: TGCGCCAGCAGCCAAGATCGGACAGACAATCAGCCCCAGCATTTT.

The rearrangement links TRBV5-6 to TRBJ2-1; no definite D call. The V end was cut by 1 base, the J end by 5 bases, with 10 bases between. The CDR3 has 14 residues. Germline V gene data show CDR1 as SGHDT and CDR2 as YYEEEE. CDR3 bases: TGTGCCAGCAGCTTGCGGAGTTGGGACAATGAGCAGTTCTTC. Translated, it gives CASSLRSWDNEQFF.

The rearrangement links TRBV7-9 to TRBJ2-5; D remains ambiguous. This CDR3 is 13 amino acids long. Germline CDR1 reads SEHNR; CDR2 reads FQNEAQ (reference sequence). V was pared by 1 base and J by 5 bases, with 8 bases between. This CDR3 is CASSLESRETQYF. CDR3 bases: TGTGCCAGCAGCTTAGAGAGCAGGGAGACCCAGTACTTC.

The rearrangement uses TRBV24-1 and TRBJ2-7, with TRBD2 matching 7 bases. J gave up 5 bases and V 1 base, and 1 base lay outside the gene matches. The CDR3 is 13 residues long. CDR1 and CDR2 (germline): KGHDR, SFDVKD. The CDR3 here is CATSDLSGNEQYF. The CDR3 DNA is TGTGCCACCAGTGATTTAAGCGGGAACGAGCAGTACTTC.

The V and J genes are TRBV21-1 and TRBJ2-7; the table's D call of TRBD2 was not tested on the DNA. TRBV21-1 is an annotated pseudogene. The CDR3 covers 9 residues. CDR3 loop: CASPYEQYF. The DNA of the CDR3 is TGTGCCAGCCCGTACGAGCAGTACTTC.

The chain employs TRBV6-5 and TRBJ1-1; D gene ambiguous. The V and J ends lost 7 bases and 4 bases respectively, with 7 bases between them. The CDR3 consists of 11 residues. Germline values: CDR1 MNHEY, CDR2 SVGAGI. CDR3 bases: TGTGCCAGCAACGGTGCCACTGAAGCTTTCTTT. It is translated as CASNGATEAFF.

The V call is TRBV7-2, the J call TRBJ2-7; 10 nucleotides match TRBD1. After removal of 5 bases from V and 1 base from J, the junction contained 11 bases not matched to a gene. The germline V gene has CDR1 SGHTA and CDR2 FQGNSA. The CDR3 consists of 17 residues. The chain's CDR3 is CASSLRPPGQGSYEQYF. The CDR3 DNA reads as TGTGCCAGCAGCCTCCGACCCCCGGGACAGGGGTCCTACGAGCAGTACTTC.

The chain combines TRBV10-3 with TRBJ2-7, with 7 bases that match TRBD1. The ends lost 10 bases at V and 0 bases at J; junction bases unmatched: 9. The CDR3 is made up of 14 amino acids. Germline CDR1 is ENHRY and CDR2 is SYGVKD. The CDR3: CATSQTGPSYEQYF. The CDR3 nucleotides read TGTGCCACCTCTCAGACAGGGCCCTCCTACGAGCAGTACTTC.

This chain links TRBV28 with TRBJ1-1; tentatively, D is TRBD1 (5 bases). The germline CDR1 and CDR2 sequences are MDHEN and SYDVKM. Between the trimmed V and J ends, which lost 5 bases and 7 bases, there was a span of 17 bases. The length of the CDR3 is 14 residues. CDR3: CASSLAAGWVEAFF. The DNA for the CDR3 is TGTGCCAGCAGTCTTGCCGCAGGGTGGGTTGAAGCTTTCTTT.

V usage is TRBV4-3 and J usage is TRBJ1-4; 10 bases fit TRBD1. The CDR3 loop spans 17 amino acids. V dropped 2 bases and J dropped 9; count of bases not matched to a gene: 12. Germline values: CDR1 LGHNA, CDR2 YSLEER. The DNA for the CDR3 is TGCGCCAGCAGCCAACTCTTGCCCGGGACAGGGGCCAAAAAACTGTTTTTT. Translation gives CASSQLLPGTGAKKLFF.

This clone was counted a few times. The chain carries TRBV4-1 and TRBJ2-2; 10 positions agree with TRBD2. The CDR3 is 18 amino acids. With V trimmed by 1 base and J by 6 bases, 11 bases remained unmatched. The germline gives CDR1 MGHRA, CDR2 YSYEKL. The DNA of the CDR3 is TGCGCCAGCAGCCAAGTTGCGGGACTAGCGTTTGAGTCCGGGGAGCTGTTTTTT. This sequence encodes CASSQVAGLAFESGELFF.

The chain couples TRBV3-1 (or the pseudogene TRBV3-2) to TRBJ1-2, with a tentative D call TRBD1 (5 bases). The CDR3 has 13 residues. Trimming stripped 1 base from V and 7 bases from J, with 10 bases between. CDR1 LGHDT and CDR2 YNNKEL come from the germline V gene (reference sequence). The CDR3 loop reads CASSQAGGGGYTF. In DNA, the CDR3 is TGTGCCAGCAGCCAAGCGGGGGGAGGTGGCTACACCTTC.

This clone was counted a few times. The chain recombines TRBV10-1 with TRBJ2-1; perhaps TRBD1 as D (6 bases). The CDR3 runs 14 residues. With 3 bases removed from V and 15 bases from J, the gap between germline ends came to 21 bases. The germline CDR1 and CDR2 sequences are WNHNN and SYGVQD (reference sequence). CDR3 nucleotides: TGCGCCAGCAGTGAAATTATCGTACAGGGATATCTGTTCTTC. Its protein is CASSEIIVQGYLFF.

The rearrangement uses TRBV4-3 and TRBJ1-2; D perhaps matches TRBD1 (5 bases). CDR3 length equals 15 residues. Between the trimmed V and J ends, which lost 1 base and 4 bases, there was a span of 13 bases. CDR1 and CDR2 from the germline V gene are LGHNA and YSLEER. This CDR3 reads CASSQGPDIAYGYTF. The DNA of the CDR3 is TGCGCCAGCAGCCAAGGTCCGGACATAGCCTATGGCTACACCTTC.

This chain links TRBV20-1 with TRBJ1-4; a weak D match, TRBD1 (5 bases). CDR3 length equals 14 residues. Trimming took 3 bases from V and 0 from J, leaving 8 bases between them. The germline gives CDR1 DFQATT, CDR2 SNEGSKA (reference sequence). CDR3 residues: CSASTGATNEKLFF. The DNA of the CDR3 is TGCAGTGCTAGTACGGGGGCAACTAATGAAAAACTGTTTTTT.

The rearrangement joins TRBV6-1 to TRBJ2-1; D ambiguous. V was shortened by 2 bases and J by 5 bases, with 7 bases between the two germline ends. This CDR3 contains 13 residues. Germline CDR1 MNHNS, CDR2 SASEGT. The CDR3 sequence is CASSESRNNEQFF. CDR3 coding DNA: TGTGCCAGCAGTGAATCCAGAAACAATGAGCAGTTCTTC.

The chain employs TRBV28 and TRBJ1-1; D is uncertain. CDR1 MDHEN and CDR2 SYDVKM come from the germline V gene. V lost 3 bases, J lost 0 bases, and 20 bases lay in between. The CDR3 contains 18 residues. CDR3 protein: CASSFEGWPVHLNTEAFF. The CDR3 nucleotides are TGTGCCAGCAGTTTTGAGGGCTGGCCAGTTCATTTGAACACTGAAGCTTTCTTT.